The source of this T cell receptor (beta chain) is a study of identical twins. This clonotype was seen a handful of times. TCRdb re-derived calls from the 5' RACE reads in MiXCR, one entry per CDR3 protein. The profile covers a few hundred thousand distinct CDR3 sequences, with 9.6% appearing a single time and under 3% taken by the ten largest. Healthy Caucasians, and only they, were the donors. Separately, the same data were catalogued under a study of yellow fever vaccine responses in identical twins. That source reports: Reportedly, twins' vaccine T cell responses looked partly convergent and partly personalized.

This sequence originates from a woman aged 18-29 years in good health. The sample consisted of PBMCs.

The CDR3 nucleotides read TGTGCCAGCAGCCCCCCGGGGCCGGCCTACGAGCAGTACTTC. It is translated as CASSPPGPAYEQYF. The V gene is TRBV3-1, the J gene TRBJ2-7, with D perhaps TRBD1 or TRBD2 (5 bases each). CDR1 LGHDT and CDR2 YNNKEL come from the germline V gene (reference sequence). This CDR3 is 14 amino acids long. V was pared by 4 bases and J by 2 bases, with 12 bases between.